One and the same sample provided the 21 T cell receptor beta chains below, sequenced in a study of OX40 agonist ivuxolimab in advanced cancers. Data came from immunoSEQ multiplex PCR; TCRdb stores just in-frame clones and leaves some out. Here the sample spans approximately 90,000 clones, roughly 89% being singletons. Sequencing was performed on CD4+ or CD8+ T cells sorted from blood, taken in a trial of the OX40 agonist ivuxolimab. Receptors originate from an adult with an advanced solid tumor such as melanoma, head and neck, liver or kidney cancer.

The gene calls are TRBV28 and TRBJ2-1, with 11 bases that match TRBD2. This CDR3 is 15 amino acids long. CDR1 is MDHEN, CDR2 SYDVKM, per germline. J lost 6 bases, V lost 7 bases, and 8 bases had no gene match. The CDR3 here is CASTTGLAGGNEQFF. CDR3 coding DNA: TGTGCCAGCACCACGGGGCTAGCGGGAGGCAATGAGCAGTTCTTC. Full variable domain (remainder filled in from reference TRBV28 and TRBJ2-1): DVKVTQSSRYLVKRTGEKVFLECVQDMDHENMFWYRQDPGLGLRLIYFSYDVKMKEKGDIPEGYSVSREKKERFSLILESASTNQTSMYLCASTTGLAGGNEQFFGPGTRLTVL.

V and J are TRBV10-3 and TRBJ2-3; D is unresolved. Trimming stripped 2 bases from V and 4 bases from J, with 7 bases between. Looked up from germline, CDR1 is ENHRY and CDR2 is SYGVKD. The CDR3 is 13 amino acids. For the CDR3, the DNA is TGTGCCATCAGTGAGGTTACCGCAGATACGCAGTATTTT. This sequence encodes CAISEVTADTQYF.

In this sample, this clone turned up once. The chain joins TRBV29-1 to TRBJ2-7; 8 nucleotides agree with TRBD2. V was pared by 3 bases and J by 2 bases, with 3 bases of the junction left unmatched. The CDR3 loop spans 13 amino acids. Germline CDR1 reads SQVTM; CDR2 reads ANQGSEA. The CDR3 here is CSVDSGETYEQYF. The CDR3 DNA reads TGCAGCGTTGATAGCGGGGAAACCTACGAGCAGTACTTC.

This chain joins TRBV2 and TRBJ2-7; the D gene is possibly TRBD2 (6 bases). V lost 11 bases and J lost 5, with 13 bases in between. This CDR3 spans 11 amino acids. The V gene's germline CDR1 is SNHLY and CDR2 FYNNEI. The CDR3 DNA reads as TGTGCCCGCTTCGGGAGCCACGAGCAGTACTTC. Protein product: CARFGSHEQYF.

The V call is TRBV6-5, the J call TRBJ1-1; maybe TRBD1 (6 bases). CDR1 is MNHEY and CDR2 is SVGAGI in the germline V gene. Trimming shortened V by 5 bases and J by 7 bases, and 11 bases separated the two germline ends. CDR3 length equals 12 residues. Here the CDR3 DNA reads TGTGCCAGCAGTACGGGGGCAGTTGAAGCTTTCTTT. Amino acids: CASSTGAVEAFF.

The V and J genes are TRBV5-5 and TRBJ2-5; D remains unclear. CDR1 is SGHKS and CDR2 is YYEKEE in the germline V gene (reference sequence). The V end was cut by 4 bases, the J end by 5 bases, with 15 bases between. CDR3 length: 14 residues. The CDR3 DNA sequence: TGTGCCAGCAGCCTCGGACCGAGGCTGGAGACCCAGTACTTC. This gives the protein CASSLGPRLETQYF.

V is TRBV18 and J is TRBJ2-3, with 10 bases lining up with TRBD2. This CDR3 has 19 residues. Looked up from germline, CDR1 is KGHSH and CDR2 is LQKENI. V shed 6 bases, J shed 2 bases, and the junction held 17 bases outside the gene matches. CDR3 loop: CASSLKGSPLAGNTDTQYF. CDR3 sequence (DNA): TGTGCCAGCTCCCTGAAAGGGTCCCCACTAGCGGGAAACACAGATACGCAGTATTTT.

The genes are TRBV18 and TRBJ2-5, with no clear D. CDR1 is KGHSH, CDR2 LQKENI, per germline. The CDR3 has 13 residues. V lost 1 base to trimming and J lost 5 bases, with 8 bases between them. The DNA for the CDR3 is TGTGCCAGCTCACCACAACTAATGGAGACCCAGTACTTC. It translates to CASSPQLMETQYF.

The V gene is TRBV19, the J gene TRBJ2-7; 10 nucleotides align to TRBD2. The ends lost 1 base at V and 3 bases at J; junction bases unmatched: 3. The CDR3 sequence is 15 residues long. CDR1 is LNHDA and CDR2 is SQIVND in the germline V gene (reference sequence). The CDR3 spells CASSIGTSGNYEQYF. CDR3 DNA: TGTGCCAGTAGTATAGGGACTAGCGGAAACTACGAGCAGTACTTC.

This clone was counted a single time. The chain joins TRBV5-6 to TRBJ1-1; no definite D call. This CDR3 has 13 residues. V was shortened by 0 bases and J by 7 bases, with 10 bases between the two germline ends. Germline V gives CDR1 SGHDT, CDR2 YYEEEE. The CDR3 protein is CASSLDLIGEAFF. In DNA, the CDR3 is TGTGCCAGCAGCTTGGATTTGATAGGTGAAGCTTTCTTT.

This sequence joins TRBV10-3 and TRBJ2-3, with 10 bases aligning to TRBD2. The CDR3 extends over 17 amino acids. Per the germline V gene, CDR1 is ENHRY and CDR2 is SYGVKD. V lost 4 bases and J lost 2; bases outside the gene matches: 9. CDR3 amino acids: CAISVGGLAGVTDTQYF. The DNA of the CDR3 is TGTGCCATCAGTGTGGGTGGCCTAGCGGGAGTCACAGATACGCAGTATTTT.

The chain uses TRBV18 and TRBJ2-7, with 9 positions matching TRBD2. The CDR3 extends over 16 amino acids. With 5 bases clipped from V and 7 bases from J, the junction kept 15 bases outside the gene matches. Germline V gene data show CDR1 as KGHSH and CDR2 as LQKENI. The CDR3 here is CASSSKLAGGSKEQYF. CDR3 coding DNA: TGTGCCAGCTCATCGAAACTAGCGGGTGGTAGTAAGGAGCAGTACTTC.

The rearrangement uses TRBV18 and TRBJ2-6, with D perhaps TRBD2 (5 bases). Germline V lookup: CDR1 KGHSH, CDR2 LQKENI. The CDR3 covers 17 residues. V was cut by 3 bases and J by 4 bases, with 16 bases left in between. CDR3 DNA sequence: TGTGCCAGCTCACCGGGAGCCGGGCCTGCCGGGGCCAACGTCCTGACTTTC. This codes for CASSPGAGPAGANVLTF.

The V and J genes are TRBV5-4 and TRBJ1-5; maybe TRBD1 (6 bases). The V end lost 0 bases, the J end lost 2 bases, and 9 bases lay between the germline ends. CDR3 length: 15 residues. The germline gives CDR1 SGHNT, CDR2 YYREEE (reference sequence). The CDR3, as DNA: TGTGCCAGCAGCTTGGACGGGGGCGGCAATCAGCCCCAGCATTTT. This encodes CASSLDGGGNQPQHF.

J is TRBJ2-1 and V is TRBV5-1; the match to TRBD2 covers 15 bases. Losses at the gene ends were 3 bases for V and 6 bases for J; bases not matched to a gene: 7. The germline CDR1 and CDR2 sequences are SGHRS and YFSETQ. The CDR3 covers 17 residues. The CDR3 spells CASSSGLAGGPTNEQFF. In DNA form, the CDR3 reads TGCGCCAGCAGCTCGGGACTAGCGGGAGGCCCAACCAATGAGCAGTTCTTC. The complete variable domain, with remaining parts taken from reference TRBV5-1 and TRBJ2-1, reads KAGVTQTPRYLIKTRGQQVTLSCSPISGHRSVSWYQQTPGQGLQFLFEYFSETQRNKGNFPGRFSGRQFSNSRSEMNVSTLELGDSALYLCASSSGLAGGPTNEQFFGPGTRLTVL.

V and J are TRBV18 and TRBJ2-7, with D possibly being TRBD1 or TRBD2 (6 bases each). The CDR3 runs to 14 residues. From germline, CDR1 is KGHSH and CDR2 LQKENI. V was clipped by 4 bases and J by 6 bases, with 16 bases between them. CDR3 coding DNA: TGTGCCAGCTCACGAACGACTGGAGGGGGCGAGCAGTACTTC. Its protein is CASSRTTGGGEQYF.

CDR3 sequence: CASSLEGRRNTGELFF. CDR3 sequence (DNA): TGCGCCAGCAGCTTGGAGGGCCGGAGGAACACCGGGGAGCTGTTTTTT. J is TRBJ2-2 and V is TRBV5-1, with unresolved D. Germline V gene data show CDR1 as SGHRS and CDR2 as YFSETQ. V lost 0 bases and J 1 base, leaving 10 bases between the germline ends. There are 16 residues in the CDR3.

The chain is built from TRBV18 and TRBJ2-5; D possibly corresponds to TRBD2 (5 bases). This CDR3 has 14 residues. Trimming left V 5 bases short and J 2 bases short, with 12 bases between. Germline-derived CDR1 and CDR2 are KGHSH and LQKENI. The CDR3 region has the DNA TGTGCCAGCTCAATATCGGGATTGCAAGAGACCCAGTACTTC. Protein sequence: CASSISGLQETQYF.

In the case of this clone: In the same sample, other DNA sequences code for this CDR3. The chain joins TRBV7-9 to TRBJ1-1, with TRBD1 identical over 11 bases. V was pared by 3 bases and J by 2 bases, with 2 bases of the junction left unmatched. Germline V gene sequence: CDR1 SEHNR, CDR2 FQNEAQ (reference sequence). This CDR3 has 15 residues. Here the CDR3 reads CASSFGTGGNTEAFF. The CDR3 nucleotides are TGTGCCAGCAGCTTTGGGACAGGGGGAAACACTGAAGCTTTCTTT.

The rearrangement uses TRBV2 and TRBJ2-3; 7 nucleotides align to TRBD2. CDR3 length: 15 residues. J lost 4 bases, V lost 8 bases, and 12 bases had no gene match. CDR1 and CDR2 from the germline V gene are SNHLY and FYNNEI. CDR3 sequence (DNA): TGTGCCAGCGTCTCCGGGGGACTACCGCCAGATACGCAGTATTTT. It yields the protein CASVSGGLPPDTQYF.

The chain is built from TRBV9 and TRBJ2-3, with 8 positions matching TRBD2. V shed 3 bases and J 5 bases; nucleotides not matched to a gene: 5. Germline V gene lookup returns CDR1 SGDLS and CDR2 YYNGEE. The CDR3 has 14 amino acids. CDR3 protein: CASSGSGKIDTQYF. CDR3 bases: TGTGCCAGCAGCGGTAGCGGGAAGATAGATACGCAGTATTTT.